One and the same sample provided the 20 T cell receptor beta chains below, sequenced in a study of CD8 T cells in ankylosing spondylitis. No antigens are known for them. One entry per CDR3 protein, called by TCRdb with MiXCR from the 5' RACE reads. The sample carries some 840,000 distinct CDR3 sequences, approximately 10% recorded once. Study outcomes and limitations: Characteristic of ankylosing spondylitis blood, it appeared, was a TCR beta motif comprising eight highly homologous variants.

What was sequenced was blood, either unsorted or a sorted T cell fraction (not recorded which). The receptors were gathered from a male donor with ankylosing spondylitis.

At least ten counts were recorded for this clonotype. V usage is TRBV7-2 and J usage is TRBJ2-7, with D tentatively TRBD1 (6 bases). V lost 5 bases and J 6 bases, leaving 14 bases between the germline ends. From germline, CDR1 is SGHTA and CDR2 FQGNSA. This CDR3 is 13 amino acids long. The CDR3: CASSLGTTGEQYF. The CDR3 DNA sequence: TGTGCCAGCAGCCTAGGGACAACTGGCGAGCAGTACTTC.

A few counts support this clonotype. Written as DNA, the CDR3 is TGTGCCAGCAGACTCCTTGGGACGGCAAGCACAGATACGCAGTATTTT. This codes for CASRLLGTASTDTQYF. The gene calls are TRBV6-2 or TRBV6-3 and TRBJ2-3; D is possibly TRBD1 or TRBD2 (5 bases each). The CDR3 runs to 16 residues. Per germline, CDR1 MNHEY and CDR2 SVGEGT. V shed 6 bases and J shed 0 bases, with 16 bases lying between them.

V and J are TRBV9 and TRBJ2-2, with D unresolved. V was shortened by 2 bases and J by 4 bases, with 12 bases between the two germline ends. CDR1 and CDR2 from the germline V gene are SGDLS and YYNGEE. The CDR3 has 15 residues. The CDR3 here is CASSVFALGTGELFF. CDR3 coding DNA: TGTGCCAGCAGCGTTTTCGCTCTGGGCACCGGGGAGCTGTTTTTT. Filled out from reference TRBV9 and TRBJ2-2, the complete variable domain reads DSGVTQTPKHLITATGQRVTLRCSPRSGDLSVYWYQQSLDQGLQFLIQYYNGEERAKGNILERFSAQQFPDLHSELNLSSLELGDSALYFCASSVFALGTGELFFGEGSRLTVL.

This clonotype was detected ten times or more. The chain carries TRBV7-2 and TRBJ2-3, with 9 bases identical to TRBD2. The V gene's germline CDR1 is SGHTA and CDR2 FQGNSA. J gave up 9 bases and V 5 bases, and 6 bases lay outside the gene matches. The CDR3 is 13 residues long. The CDR3 DNA reads as TGTGCCAGCAGCGGGCGGGAGGGACGGACGCAGTATTTT. Amino acids: CASSGREGRTQYF.

This clonotype was observed a few times. CDR3 coding DNA: TGTGCCACCAGCAGAGATTGGCAGGGGGGCACAGATACGCAGTATTTT. It specifies CATSRDWQGGTDTQYF. The chain couples TRBV15 to TRBJ2-3, with 7 bases aligning to TRBD1. The CDR3 runs to 16 residues. Germline V gene data show CDR1 as LNHNV and CDR2 as YYDKDF (reference sequence). The J segment lost 1 base and the V segment lost 0 bases, leaving 4 bases of the junction unmatched.

The rearrangement uses TRBV5-1 and TRBJ2-7; 13 bases map to TRBD2. CDR1 and CDR2 (germline): SGHRS, YFSETQ. The CDR3 is 17 amino acids. The trim removed 2 bases at V and 0 bases at J, leaving 5 bases unmatched. The CDR3 loop is CASSFGLAGDLSYEQYF. In DNA, the CDR3 is TGCGCCAGCAGCTTTGGACTAGCGGGAGACCTCTCCTACGAGCAGTACTTC.

This clonotype was observed a handful of times. This chain joins TRBV20-1 and TRBJ2-5; the D gene is possibly TRBD2 (5 bases). V was shortened by 3 bases and J by 5 bases, with 7 bases between the two germline ends. Germline values: CDR1 DFQATT, CDR2 SNEGSKA (reference sequence). This CDR3 spans 11 amino acids. This CDR3 is CSASGIETQYF. CDR3 nucleotides: TGCAGTGCTAGCGGGATTGAGACCCAGTACTTC.

This clonotype was detected only once. The chain links TRBV11-2 to TRBJ2-3, with TRBD2 as a possible D gene (6 bases). CDR3 length equals 15 residues. V gave up 0 bases and J gave up 2 bases, with 9 bases separating them. CDR1 SGHAT and CDR2 FQNNGV come from the germline V gene. This CDR3 is CASSLELDYTDTQYF. Here the CDR3 DNA reads TGTGCCAGCAGCTTAGAGTTGGACTACACAGATACGCAGTATTTT.

This sequence joins TRBV20-1 and TRBJ1-1; possible D gene TRBD1, 5 bases. Germline CDR1 reads DFQATT; CDR2 reads SNEGSKA (reference sequence). The CDR3 extends over 14 amino acids. The V and J ends lost 3 bases and 5 bases respectively, with 16 bases between them. Written as DNA, the CDR3 is TGCAGTGCTAGTGGTTTGAGGGGTCGGACTGAAGCTTTCTTT. It encodes CSASGLRGRTEAFF.

This clonotype was observed at least ten times. The chain carries TRBV20-1 and TRBJ2-4; D call uncertain. Trimming removed 2 bases from V and 0 bases from J, with 8 bases in between. The CDR3 covers 14 residues. Germline CDR1 reads DFQATT; CDR2 reads SNEGSKA (reference sequence). Here the CDR3 reads CSARSVLAKNIQYF. DNA for the CDR3: TGCAGTGCTAGATCAGTCCTAGCCAAAAACATTCAGTACTTC.

The chain uses TRBV20-1 and TRBJ1-1; TRBD1 aligns across 7 bases. CDR3 length: 15 amino acids. V trimming: 1 base; J trimming: 0 bases; junction bases outside the gene matches: 5. Looked up from germline, CDR1 is DFQATT and CDR2 is SNEGSKA (reference sequence). The CDR3 DNA is TGCAGTGCTAGAGCTCCGGGACAGATGAACACTGAAGCTTTCTTT. Amino acid sequence: CSARAPGQMNTEAFF.

This clonotype has a count of ten or more. The gene calls are TRBV20-1 and TRBJ1-1, with TRBD1 identical over 7 bases. V lost 4 bases and J lost 0; bases outside the gene matches: 2. The V gene's germline CDR1 is DFQATT and CDR2 SNEGSKA (reference sequence). The CDR3 contains 13 residues. The CDR3 protein is CSATGQVNTEAFF. In DNA, the CDR3 is TGCAGTGCTACCGGACAGGTGAACACTGAAGCTTTCTTT.

A few counts support this clonotype. The V and J genes are TRBV5-1 and TRBJ1-6; 8 bases align to TRBD1. The CDR3 extends over 14 amino acids. Germline V gene sequence: CDR1 SGHRS, CDR2 YFSETQ. J was trimmed by 8 bases and V by 4 bases; bases with no gene match: 5. DNA for the CDR3: TGCGCCAGCAGCGACAACAGGGGGTATTCACCCCTCCACTTT. It codes for CASSDNRGYSPLHF.

In this sample, this clonotype turned up a few times. J is TRBJ2-1 and V is TRBV11-2, with D possibly matching TRBD2 (6 bases). This CDR3 region has 14 residues. Trimming took off 3 bases at V and 9 bases at J, with 15 bases between the two ends. Germline V lookup: CDR1 SGHAT, CDR2 FQNNGV. This CDR3 reads CASSFVRVEGEQFF. DNA for the CDR3: TGTGCCAGCAGCTTTGTCAGGGTGGAGGGTGAGCAGTTCTTC.

There are a few counts of this clonotype. The chain joins TRBV28 to TRBJ2-7, with 12 bases aligning to TRBD1. The V and J ends lost 7 bases and 8 bases, in that order; junction bases with no gene match: 15. CDR1 is MDHEN and CDR2 is SYDVKM in the germline V gene. CDR3 size: 16 residues. Here the CDR3 DNA reads TGTGCCAGCACCCTCGGGACAGGGGGCAGTCGTGGAAAGCAGTACTTC. This translates into CASTLGTGGSRGKQYF.

The rearrangement uses TRBV30 and TRBJ1-1; possibly TRBD1 for D (5 bases). The germline V and J ends were trimmed by 0 bases and 1 base, with 9 bases remaining between them. This CDR3 has 14 amino acids. From germline, CDR1 is GTSNPN and CDR2 SVGIG (reference sequence). CDR3 sequence: CAWSVRERNTEAFF. The CDR3 coding sequence is TGTGCCTGGAGTGTCAGGGAGAGGAACACTGAAGCTTTCTTT.

Only a few counts were recorded for this clonotype. The chain is built from TRBV20-1 and TRBJ1-4; D remains ambiguous. V shed 6 bases and J shed 5 bases, with 13 bases lying between them. CDR1 DFQATT and CDR2 SNEGSKA come from the germline V gene (reference sequence). The CDR3 length is 13 residues. DNA for the CDR3: TGCAGTGCACCATTTAATGCGAATGAAAAACTGTTTTTT. It codes for CSAPFNANEKLFF.

J is TRBJ2-7 and V is TRBV20-1, with unresolved D. CDR1 is DFQATT and CDR2 is SNEGSKA in the germline V gene (reference sequence). Trimming left V 0 bases short and J 2 bases short, with 11 bases between. The CDR3 loop spans 14 amino acids. Here the CDR3 reads CSARDPKGAYEQYF. In DNA, the CDR3 is TGCAGTGCTAGAGATCCAAAGGGCGCCTACGAGCAGTACTTC.

This clonotype was seen repeatedly, ten times or more. This chain links TRBV29-1 with TRBJ2-3; the match to TRBD1 covers 8 bases. The J segment lost 4 bases and the V segment lost 0 bases, leaving 3 bases of the junction unmatched. Germline V gene data show CDR1 as SQVTM and CDR2 as ANQGSEA. This CDR3 is built from 14 residues. The chain's CDR3 is CSVEEDRVADTQYF. The CDR3 coding sequence is TGCAGCGTTGAAGAGGACAGGGTGGCAGATACGCAGTATTTT.

The chain couples TRBV2 to TRBJ2-3; 10 bases match TRBD2. The CDR3 contains 14 residues. The ends lost 6 bases at V and 1 base at J; junction bases unmatched: 1. The V gene's germline CDR1 is SNHLY and CDR2 FYNNEI. CDR3 amino acids: CASRGTSGTDTQYF. CDR3 in DNA: TGTGCCAGCAGAGGGACTAGCGGCACAGATACGCAGTATTTT.